These 15 T cell receptor beta chains share one sample of origin, sequenced in a study of cytomegalovirus exposure and HLA in healthy donors. PCR used 60 Vbeta primers and 13 Jbeta primers. The table came from immunoSEQ multiplex PCR; TCRdb's copy has only in-frame clones and leaves some out. Found here are about 160,000 clones, roughly 80% of them singletons; the top ten hold 3.5% to 5.5%. Sequences were obtained from PBMCs. Receptor source: a man in his forties in good health and CMV-seronegative.

The chain employs TRBV6-1 and TRBJ2-1, with D possibly matching TRBD1 (5 bases). Germline V lookup: CDR1 MNHNS, CDR2 SASEGT. V dropped 4 bases and J dropped 3 bases, with 16 bases sitting between them. This CDR3 comprises 16 residues. This chain's CDR3 is CASSATLGASYNEQFF. DNA of the CDR3: TGTGCCAGCAGTGCCACCCTAGGGGCTAGCTACAATGAGCAGTTCTTC.

On this clone itself: Distinct nucleotide sequences in the sample also encode this CDR3. The CDR3 bases are TGTGCCAGCAGCCCGGGGACAGGGAGCTATGGCTACACCTTC. This translates into CASSPGTGSYGYTF. The J gene is TRBJ1-2, the V gene TRBV5-4, with 9 bases matching TRBD1. CDR1 is SGHNT and CDR2 is YYREEE in the germline V gene (reference sequence). Trimming took 4 bases from V and 4 from J; bases not matched to a gene: 5. The CDR3 consists of 14 residues.

This chain joins TRBV27 and TRBJ2-3; D not certain. Germline values: CDR1 MNHEY, CDR2 SMNVEV (reference sequence). V lost 6 bases and J 0 bases, leaving 7 bases between the germline ends. The CDR3 is 13 residues long. CDR3 sequence (DNA): TGTGCCAGCAGAAAAACTAGCACAGATACGCAGTATTTT. This encodes CASRKTSTDTQYF.

The chain joins TRBV7-3 to TRBJ1-1; tentatively, D is TRBD1 (6 bases). The germline V and J ends were trimmed by 3 bases and 5 bases, with 10 bases remaining between them. This CDR3 has 13 amino acids. Germline loops: CDR1 SGHTA, CDR2 FQGTGA. CDR3 residues: CASSLGQGTEAFF. The CDR3 nucleotides read TGTGCCAGCAGCTTGGGGCAGGGGACTGAAGCTTTCTTT.

CDR3 sequence reads: CASSVREAYEQYF. Written as DNA, the CDR3 is TGTGCCAGCAGCGTACGGGAGGCCTACGAGCAGTACTTC. The chain has TRBV9 and TRBJ2-7; 7 bases line up with TRBD2. The CDR3 covers 13 residues. The germline gives CDR1 SGDLS, CDR2 YYNGEE. V lost 1 base and J lost 2; bases outside the gene matches: 0.

V and J are TRBV5-1 and TRBJ2-7; D is undetermined. V was clipped by 0 bases and J by 2 bases, with 9 bases between them. CDR1 is SGHRS and CDR2 is YFSETQ in the germline V gene. The CDR3 has 14 residues. CDR3: CASSLDLGTYEQYF. In DNA, the CDR3 is TGCGCCAGCAGCTTGGATCTAGGCACCTACGAGCAGTACTTC.

The chain carries TRBV7-8 and TRBJ2-1, with 11 bases aligning to TRBD2. J gave up 1 base and V 6 bases, and 5 bases lay outside the gene matches. The germline V gene has CDR1 SGHVS and CDR2 FQNEAQ. The CDR3 loop spans 16 amino acids. This chain's CDR3 is CASRPGLAESYNEQFF. The CDR3 DNA reads as TGTGCCAGCAGACCGGGACTAGCGGAGTCCTACAATGAGCAGTTCTTC.

This rearrangement joins TRBV6-5 to TRBJ1-5, with 12 bases aligning to TRBD1. Germline-derived CDR1 and CDR2 are MNHEY and SVGAGI. The CDR3 spans 15 residues. Trimming took 6 bases from V and 9 from J; bases not matched to a gene: 9. CDR3 nucleotides: TGTGCCAGCAGCTCCGGGACAGGGGGCCTAAGGCCCCAGCATTTT. Translated: CASSSGTGGLRPQHF.

V and J are TRBV6-4 and TRBJ2-3; unclear D gene. The CDR3 runs 13 residues. The V gene lost 4 bases and the J gene lost 4 bases, with 9 bases spanning the gap. CDR1 and CDR2 (germline): MRHNA, SNTAGT. The CDR3 DNA reads TGTGCCAGCAGTGTTGAAGAGGCAGATACGCAGTATTTT. This gives the protein CASSVEEADTQYF.

This clone showed up just a few times. The chain links TRBV2 to TRBJ1-2; tentative D call: TRBD1 (5 bases). The germline gives CDR1 SNHLY, CDR2 FYNNEI. The CDR3 sequence is 13 residues long. Trimming shortened V by 2 bases and J by 8 bases, and 12 bases separated the two germline ends. This CDR3 reads CASSERGVKGYTF. The CDR3 nucleotides read TGTGCCAGCAGTGAACGGGGGGTTAAGGGCTACACCTTC.

The chain couples TRBV19 to TRBJ1-5, with 7 bases aligning to TRBD1. This CDR3 is built from 17 residues. Looked up from germline, CDR1 is LNHDA and CDR2 is SQIVND (reference sequence). V was pared by 7 bases and J by 6 bases, with 18 bases of the junction left unmatched. Here the CDR3 DNA reads TGTGCCAGTAAGGCGGACGGGCGAGACAGGGTCATTCAGCCCCAGCATTTT. This encodes CASKADGRDRVIQPQHF.

V is TRBV15 and J is TRBJ1-4, with D hard to call. The CDR3 loop spans 14 amino acids. CDR1 is LNHNV and CDR2 is YYDKDF in the germline V gene (reference sequence). Trimming removed 0 bases from V and 1 base from J, with 3 bases in between. The CDR3 DNA sequence: TGTGCCACCAGCAGAGACAAAACTAATGAAAAACTGTTTTTT. Translating it yields CATSRDKTNEKLFF.

The V call is TRBV5-1, the J call TRBJ2-7, with 10 bases lining up with TRBD1. The V segment lost 4 bases and the J segment 3 bases; nucleotides outside the gene matches: 7. Germline CDR1 is SGHRS and CDR2 is YFSETQ. This CDR3 region has 15 residues. The CDR3 DNA follows: TGCGCCAGCAGCCCCTGGACAGGGGGTAACTACGAGCAGTACTTC. Protein product: CASSPWTGGNYEQYF.

This rearrangement joins TRBV7-6 to TRBJ1-6, with D perhaps TRBD1 (5 bases). The CDR3 runs to 17 residues. The V gene lost 0 bases and the J gene lost 8 bases, with 17 bases spanning the gap. Germline CDR1 and CDR2: SGHVS and FNYEAQ. In DNA, the CDR3 is TGTGCCAGCAGCTTAGCGGTTTCAGGGCGTCAGGATTCACCCCTCCACTTT. Translation: CASSLAVSGRQDSPLHF.

The genes are TRBV19 and TRBJ2-6; tentatively, D is TRBD1 (5 bases). The length of the CDR3 is 16 residues. Germline loops: CDR1 LNHDA, CDR2 SQIVND (reference sequence). V gave up 3 bases and J gave up 4 bases, with 13 bases separating them. The CDR3 DNA follows: TGTGCCAGTAGTATGAATAGGGGCCGGGGGGCCAACGTCCTGACTTTC. Protein product: CASSMNRGRGANVLTF.